The 12 T cell receptor beta chains in this list originate from one sample, sequenced in a study of PD-1 blockade in classical Hodgkin lymphoma. TCRdb keeps only in-frame clones here, not all; method: immunoSEQ multiplex PCR. The sample contains roughly 50,000 clones, 90% of which appear only once. Time point described: cycle 4 day 1 (C4D1), after 6 weeks of nivolumab. Patients all relapsed after autologous stem cell transplantation, and there was variation in brentuximab vedotin exposure. The sequenced sample was peripheral blood mononuclear cells (PBMCs), obtained before the fourth cycle of nivolumab. The receptors were gathered from a human donor with classical Hodgkin lymphoma.

The gene calls are TRBV6-5 and TRBJ1-2; D not certain. Trimming pared 0 bases from V and 5 bases from J, leaving 7 bases between. CDR3 length equals 13 residues. Germline lookup yields CDR1 MNHEY and CDR2 SVGAGI. The CDR3 protein is CASSYSETYGYTF. CDR3 in DNA: TGTGCCAGCAGTTACTCTGAGACGTATGGCTACACCTTC.

The rearrangement links TRBV11-3 to TRBJ2-1, with TRBD2 identical over 8 bases. Germline loops: CDR1 SGHNT, CDR2 YENEEA. V shed 4 bases, J shed 7 bases, and the junction held 9 bases outside the gene matches. This CDR3 is 15 amino acids long. CDR3 residues: CASSYSGDWVNEQFF. The DNA for the CDR3 is TGTGCCAGCAGCTATAGCGGGGACTGGGTGAATGAGCAGTTCTTC.

J is TRBJ1-4 and V is TRBV2; maybe TRBD1 (5 bases). There are 13 residues in the CDR3. Trimming stripped 4 bases from V and 8 bases from J, with 11 bases between. CDR1 and CDR2 (germline): SNHLY, FYNNEI. CDR3 loop: CASSAGLLEKLFF. Here the CDR3 DNA reads TGTGCCAGCAGTGCAGGGTTGCTCGAAAAACTGTTTTTT.

CDR3 protein: CASSHRQDYGYTF. The CDR3 coding sequence is TGTGCCAGCAGTCACAGACAGGACTATGGCTACACCTTC. The chain joins TRBV6-1 to TRBJ1-2; TRBD1 might be the D (6 bases). The V and J ends lost 5 bases and 3 bases respectively, with 10 bases between them. Looked up from germline, CDR1 is MNHNS and CDR2 is SASEGT. The CDR3 is 13 amino acids.

This rearrangement joins TRBV9 to TRBJ2-7, with 9 nucleotides matching TRBD1. Per germline, CDR1 SGDLS and CDR2 YYNGEE. V was clipped by 0 bases and J by 1 base; unmatched bases: 2. This CDR3 is 15 amino acids long. CDR3 sequence: CASSVGGQGSYEQYF. CDR3 in DNA: TGTGCCAGCAGCGTAGGGGGACAGGGTTCCTACGAGCAGTACTTC.

The chain has TRBV5-1 and TRBJ2-3; D might be TRBD1 or TRBD2, each matching 5 bases. Germline CDR1 and CDR2: SGHRS and YFSETQ. Between the trimmed V and J ends, which lost 6 bases and 2 bases, there was a span of 31 bases. The length of the CDR3 is 20 residues. The CDR3 sequence: CASMLGVGVRGRWNTDTQYF. The CDR3, as DNA: TGCGCCAGCATGTTGGGAGTGGGGGTTAGAGGCCGGTGGAACACAGATACGCAGTATTTT.

This chain uses TRBV7-6 with TRBJ1-3; D gene ambiguous. Trimming took 1 base from V and 1 from J, leaving 8 bases between them. The CDR3 length is 15 residues. The germline CDR1 and CDR2 sequences are SGHVS and FNYEAQ. CDR3 coding DNA: TGTGCCAGCAGCTTAGGTTACGGATCTGGAAACACCATATATTTT. Amino acid sequence: CASSLGYGSGNTIYF.

V is TRBV7-9 and J is TRBJ2-3; 11 bases agree with TRBD2. The V gene end was trimmed by 5 bases and the J gene end by 2 bases; junction bases not matched to a gene: 12. CDR1 and CDR2 from the germline V gene are SEHNR and FQNEAQ (reference sequence). The CDR3 length is 18 residues. CDR3 DNA sequence: TGTGCCAGCAGCCCTCGCACAGGACTAGCGGGCCTCACAGATACGCAGTATTTT. It encodes CASSPRTGLAGLTDTQYF.

The count of this clone is one. The genes are TRBV7-9 and TRBJ2-4, with TRBD2 as a possible D gene (5 bases). Trimming cost V 8 bases and J 10 bases, with 18 bases left between them. Per germline, CDR1 SEHNR and CDR2 FQNEAQ (reference sequence). CDR3 length: 13 residues. The DNA for the CDR3 is TGTGCCAGCGGCGGGCCTCGGGTGATGATTCAGTACTTC. Its translation: CASGGPRVMIQYF.

This clone was picked up one time. The gene calls are TRBV2 and TRBJ1-2; 9 nucleotides align to TRBD1. Germline CDR1 and CDR2: SNHLY and FYNNEI. The CDR3 totals 13 residues. V dropped 5 bases and J dropped 5; count of bases not matched to a gene: 3. The CDR3 loop is CASSTGGGYGYTF. CDR3 bases: TGTGCCAGCAGTACAGGGGGCGGTTATGGCTACACCTTC.

In this sample, this clone turned up a few times. This chain connects TRBV28 to TRBJ1-3, with 7 bases fitting TRBD1. The CDR3 is 19 residues long. Germline V lookup: CDR1 MDHEN, CDR2 SYDVKM. V dropped 4 bases and J dropped 0; count of bases not matched to a gene: 15. The CDR3 region is CASSSWTGDKLSSGNTIYF. CDR3 DNA sequence: TGTGCCAGCAGTTCCTGGACAGGCGATAAGCTAAGCTCTGGAAACACCATATATTTT.

This chain links TRBV6-1 with TRBJ2-5, with D possibly being TRBD2 (6 bases). Germline V gene data show CDR1 as MNHNS and CDR2 as SASEGT. Between the trimmed V and J ends, which lost 4 bases and 0 bases, there was a span of 15 bases. The length of the CDR3 is 16 residues. The chain's CDR3 is CASSAGLRLNQETQYF. The DNA for the CDR3 is TGTGCCAGCAGTGCCGGACTAAGACTGAACCAAGAGACCCAGTACTTC.